Listed below are T cell receptor beta chains from one sample, sequenced in a study of neurological immune-mediated disorders. TCRdb re-called the 5' RACE reads through MiXCR, storing one row per CDR3 protein. The sample shows about 30,000 distinct CDR3 sequences, 10% to 15% of them seen only once. Sequenced input: PBMCs. These receptors were obtained from a man aged 55 to 70 in good health. CDR3s include the opening cysteine and the closing phenylalanine or tryptophan. The D gene is left open where the match is weak. Clone size appears in some rows only: once, few, many, or a class for an expanded clone.

j_call v_call d_call clone_size cdr3_aa cdr3_nt
TRBJ2-3 TRBV12-3/TRBV12-4 - many CASSRPTGATDTQYF TGTGCCAGCAGCCGTCCGACAGGAGCCACAGATACGCAGTATTTT
TRBJ1-6 TRBV7-6 TRBD1 many CATGQGHNSPLHF TGTGCCACCGGACAGGGTCATAATTCACCCCTCCACTTT
TRBJ1-1 TRBV7-3 - many CASSLRVRDTEAFF TGTGCCAGCAGCCTCAGGGTACGAGACACTGAAGCTTTCTTT
TRBJ2-5 TRBV2 - many CASRGRYQRPQYF TGTGCCAGCAGGGGCCGTTACCAGAGGCCCCAGTACTTC
TRBJ2-7 TRBV7-2 - many CASSSGSIPYEQYF TGTGCCAGCAGCTCCGGGAGTATCCCCTACGAGCAGTACTTC
TRBJ1-4 TRBV12-3/TRBV12-4 - many CASSLATLGNEKLFF TGTGCCAGCAGTTTAGCGACCTTGGGAAATGAAAAACTGTTTTTT
TRBJ1-4 TRBV5-1 - many CASSRSDGVANEKLFF TGCGCCAGCAGCCGGTCCGACGGGGTTGCTAATGAAAAACTGTTTTTT
TRBJ2-1 TRBV11-2 - many CASSPLPENEQFF TGTGCCAGCAGCCCCCTCCCGGAGAATGAGCAGTTCTTC
TRBJ2-7 TRBV7-2 TRBD2 many CASSLLAGVTYEQYF TGTGCCAGCAGCTTACTAGCGGGAGTCACCTACGAGCAGTACTTC
TRBJ2-5 TRBV11-2 TRBD1 many CASSLAQGASETQYF TGTGCCAGCAGCTTAGCCCAGGGGGCAAGCGAGACCCAGTACTTC
TRBJ2-3 TRBV18 TRBD2 many CASSRNGGGAPDTQYF TGTGCCAGCTCCCGGAATGGCGGGGGGGCGCCAGATACGCAGTATTTT
TRBJ2-1 TRBV6-5 - - CASSYSPGLAYNEQFF TGTGCCAGCAGTTACTCGCCCGGGCTGGCTTACAATGAGCAGTTCTTC
TRBJ2-5 TRBV7-2 - once CASSLASNQETQYF TGTGCCAGCAGCTTAGCCTCAAACCAAGAGACCCAGTACTTC
TRBJ2-5 TRBV11-2 TRBD2 - CASSLTGELAGVRETQYF TGTGCCAGCAGCTTAACGGGAGAACTAGCGGGAGTAAGGGAGACCCAGTACTTC
TRBJ2-5 TRBV29-1 - - CRGGGRETQYF TGCAGGGGGGGGGGCAGGGAGACCCAGTACTTC
TRBJ2-2 TRBV4-3 TRBD1 many CASSQDLDRVNTGELFF TGCGCCAGCAGCCAAGATCTGGACAGGGTGAACACCGGGGAGCTGTTTTTT
TRBJ1-2 TRBV7-2 TRBD1 many CASSRTQGYYGYTF TGTGCCAGCAGCCGGACACAGGGGTACTATGGCTACACCTTC
TRBJ1-4 TRBV9 - many CASSVGGDLNEKLFF TGTGCCAGCAGCGTAGGTGGTGACCTTAATGAAAAACTGTTTTTT
TRBJ2-7 TRBV11-1 - many CASSAGAYEQYF TGTGCCAGCAGCGCCGGGGCCTACGAGCAGTACTTC
TRBJ2-5 TRBV7-2 - many CASSRLWVQETQYF TGTGCCAGCAGCCGTCTGTGGGTACAAGAGACCCAGTACTTC
TRBJ2-7 TRBV15 TRBD2 many CATSVYGGTYEQYF TGTGCCACCAGCGTGTACGGGGGGACCTACGAGCAGTACTTC
TRBJ2-1 TRBV7-3 TRBD2 many CASSLEGTSGRNEQFF TGTGCCAGCAGCTTGGAGGGGACTAGCGGGCGCAATGAGCAGTTCTTC
TRBJ2-6 TRBV7-9 - many CASSLPRSSGANVLTF TGTGCCAGCAGCTTACCTCGTAGCTCTGGGGCCAACGTCCTGACTTTC
TRBJ1-2 TRBV5-5 - - CASSYGTADGYTF TGTGCCAGCAGCTATGGGACCGCGGATGGCTACACCTTC
TRBJ2-1 TRBV27 TRBD2 many CASSWGLAGGGPYNEQFF TGTGCCAGCAGTTGGGGACTAGCGGGAGGAGGCCCCTACAATGAGCAGTTCTTC
TRBJ2-1 TRBV28 TRBD2 many CASVTGLGVNEQFF TGTGCCAGCGTCACGGGACTAGGGGTTAATGAGCAGTTCTTC
TRBJ2-2 TRBV5-1 TRBD1 many CASSIGTANTGELFF TGCGCCAGCAGCATCGGGACAGCGAACACCGGGGAGCTGTTTTTT
TRBJ2-1 TRBV2 - many CASSAPHDNEQFF TGTGCCAGCAGTGCCCCCCATGACAATGAGCAGTTCTTC
TRBJ1-2 TRBV13 - many CASSLGRIGSNYGYTF TGTGCCAGCAGCTTAGGCCGGATTGGTTCTAACTATGGCTACACCTTC
TRBJ2-1 TRBV6-5 - many CASINNRLGHNEQFF TGTGCCAGCATTAACAACCGACTAGGTCACAATGAGCAGTTCTTC
TRBJ2-7 TRBV14 TRBD1 many CASSLGQGFAEQYF TGTGCCAGCAGTTTGGGACAGGGGTTCGCCGAGCAGTACTTC
TRBJ2-1 TRBV10-3 - many CAIRGTTNEQFF TGTGCCATCAGGGGGACCACCAATGAGCAGTTCTTC
TRBJ2-5 TRBV11-2 - many CASSLRPRETQYF TGTGCCAGCAGCTTAAGGCCCCGAGAGACCCAGTACTTC
TRBJ2-7 TRBV25-1 - few CASSELPEEREQYF TGTGCCAGCAGTGAATTACCTGAGGAGCGCGAGCAGTACTTC
TRBJ1-1 TRBV5-5 - medium-sized CASSLEPNTEAFF TGTGCCAGCAGCTTGGAACCGAACACTGAAGCTTTCTTT
TRBJ2-5 TRBV5-5 TRBD1 many CASSARGLETQYF TGTGCCAGCAGCGCCAGGGGGCTGGAGACCCAGTACTTC
TRBJ2-7 TRBV28 TRBD1 many CASSLLGTGVYEQYF TGTGCCAGCAGTCTCCTTGGGACAGGGGTCTACGAGCAGTACTTC
TRBJ1-2 TRBV5-1 - many CASSLVSLNYGYTF TGCGCCAGCAGCTTGGTAAGCCTAAACTATGGCTACACCTTC
TRBJ1-2 TRBV3-1 - many CASSQDPTPAWSYGYTF TGTGCCAGCAGCCAAGATCCCACCCCGGCCTGGAGCTATGGCTACACCTTC